These 22 T cell receptor beta chains were all obtained from the same sample, sequenced in a study of cytomegalovirus exposure and HLA in healthy donors. This PCR relied on a set of 60 Vbeta primers and 13 Jbeta primers. Sequencing used immunoSEQ multiplex PCR; TCRdb keeps in-frame clones, though not all of them. This table holds 85,000 to 100,000 clones, roughly 79% found once. The material sequenced was PBMCs. These receptors were collected from a woman between 40 and 50 years old in good health and CMV-seronegative.

J is TRBJ2-5 and V is TRBV5-1; the match to TRBD1 covers 8 bases. Germline V gene lookup returns CDR1 SGHRS and CDR2 YFSETQ. The CDR3 consists of 13 residues. After removal of 1 base from V and 7 bases from J, the junction contained 3 bases not matched to a gene. CDR3 amino acids: CASSLRQGSTQYF. The CDR3, as DNA: TGCGCCAGCAGCTTGCGACAGGGGTCGACCCAGTACTTC.

The chain carries TRBV30 and TRBJ1-2, with D unclear. The V gene lost 0 bases and the J gene lost 3 bases, with 11 bases spanning the gap. The CDR3 contains 14 residues. Per the germline V gene, CDR1 is GTSNPN and CDR2 is SVGIG (reference sequence). This CDR3 reads CAWSVPRRDYGYTF. The CDR3 bases are TGTGCCTGGAGTGTACCTCGACGGGACTATGGCTACACCTTC.

This chain links TRBV27 with TRBJ1-1, with D maybe TRBD1 (6 bases). Deletions cut 3 bases from V and 3 bases from J, with 17 bases between. Germline V gene data show CDR1 as MNHEY and CDR2 as SMNVEV (reference sequence). This CDR3 comprises 16 residues. The CDR3 protein is CASSLTGGGLYTEAFF. CDR3 in DNA: TGTGCCAGCAGTTTGACAGGTGGTGGGCTGTACACTGAAGCTTTCTTT.

The V call is TRBV5-4, the J call TRBJ1-6; D not certain. This CDR3 is 15 amino acids long. V lost 2 bases and J lost 5, with 11 bases in between. Germline lookup yields CDR1 SGHNT and CDR2 YYREEE (reference sequence). CDR3 coding DNA: TGTGCCAGCAGCTTATCAAGCGCGAATAATTCACCCCTCCACTTT. Translating it yields CASSLSSANNSPLHF.

V is TRBV19 and J is TRBJ2-2; 10 bases map to TRBD1. J lost 7 bases, V lost 4 bases, and 3 bases had no gene match. Germline V lookup: CDR1 LNHDA, CDR2 SQIVND (reference sequence). The CDR3 contains 14 residues. Here the CDR3 DNA reads TGTGCCAGTAGTAGGACAGGGGGAGTCGGGGAGCTGTTTTTT. Translated, it gives CASSRTGGVGELFF.

The gene calls are TRBV6-6 and TRBJ2-3; 10 nucleotides line up with TRBD2. Germline CDR1 is MNHNY and CDR2 is SVGAGI (reference sequence). V dropped 6 bases and J dropped 1; count of bases not matched to a gene: 1. This CDR3 spans 14 amino acids. The CDR3 is CASRGLAGTDTQYF. The DNA of the CDR3 is TGTGCCAGCAGAGGACTAGCGGGCACAGATACGCAGTATTTT.

The chain links TRBV27 to TRBJ1-2; D unresolved. Trimming took off 2 bases at V and 4 bases at J, with 11 bases between the two ends. From germline, CDR1 is MNHEY and CDR2 SMNVEV (reference sequence). The CDR3 spans 14 residues. CDR3 protein: CASSLVDAGYGYTF. CDR3 nucleotide sequence: TGTGCCAGCAGTTTAGTAGACGCGGGCTATGGCTACACCTTC.

V is TRBV6-5 and J is TRBJ1-2; D might be TRBD1 (5 bases). The CDR3 has 13 amino acids. The germline V gene has CDR1 MNHEY and CDR2 SVGAGI. Trimming took off 0 bases at V and 8 bases at J, with 10 bases between the two ends. CDR3 nucleotides: TGTGCCAGCAGTTACTCCGGCGGGGCCGGCTACACCTTC. Its translation: CASSYSGGAGYTF.

The chain couples TRBV19 to TRBJ2-3; tentative D call: TRBD1 (5 bases). V lost 4 bases and J lost 2, with 10 bases in between. The germline CDR1 and CDR2 sequences are LNHDA and SQIVND (reference sequence). The CDR3 sequence is 14 residues long. Written as DNA, the CDR3 is TGTGCCAGTAGTACGGCAGGGCTCACAGATACGCAGTATTTT. Translation: CASSTAGLTDTQYF.

The chain couples TRBV4-1 to TRBJ1-2; tentative D call: TRBD1 (5 bases). The germline V gene has CDR1 MGHRA and CDR2 YSYEKL. V was cut by 0 bases and J by 11 bases, with 16 bases left in between. The CDR3 spans 14 residues. The CDR3 loop is CASSQDGGTDQYTF. CDR3 DNA sequence: TGCGCCAGCAGCCAAGATGGGGGGACGGACCAATACACCTTC.

The rearrangement links TRBV11-2 to TRBJ1-4, with D maybe TRBD1 (6 bases). Germline V gene sequence: CDR1 SGHAT, CDR2 FQNNGV. Trimming took off 3 bases at V and 8 bases at J, with 16 bases between the two ends. The CDR3 has 15 residues. The CDR3 nucleotides read TGTGCCAGCAGCTTTTTAAGAGCAGGGGAGGAAAAACTGTTTTTT. Translation gives CASSFLRAGEEKLFF.

The chain has TRBV5-1 and TRBJ2-7; no definite D call. Germline V gene data show CDR1 as SGHRS and CDR2 as YFSETQ. The CDR3 covers 14 residues. Between the trimmed V and J ends, which lost 0 bases and 0 bases, there was a span of 7 bases. Here the CDR3 reads CASSLAVSSYEQYF. The CDR3 DNA is TGCGCCAGCAGCTTGGCGGTTTCCTCCTACGAGCAGTACTTC.

The chain employs TRBV4-2 and TRBJ1-6; TRBD1 matches 7 bases. CDR1 is LGHNA and CDR2 is YNFKEQ in the germline V gene. V lost 1 base to trimming and J lost 10 bases; unmatched junction nucleotides: 13. The CDR3 runs 17 residues. CDR3: CASSQGSGTAGGSPLHF. The CDR3 nucleotides are TGTGCCAGCAGCCAAGGCTCCGGGACAGCCGGGGGATCACCCCTCCACTTT.

This clone was detected once. Distinct nucleotide sequences in the sample also encode this CDR3. The J gene is TRBJ1-5, the V gene TRBV30; 8 bases match TRBD1. V was pared by 0 bases and J by 7 bases, with 2 bases of the junction left unmatched. Per germline, CDR1 GTSNPN and CDR2 SVGIG (reference sequence). CDR3 length: 13 residues. This chain's CDR3 is CAWSVQGGQPQHF. CDR3 DNA sequence: TGTGCCTGGAGTGTACAGGGGGGCCAGCCCCAGCATTTT.

This clone was found once. The chain carries TRBV6-6 and TRBJ2-5; 11 nucleotides match TRBD2. Germline assignment: CDR1 MNHNY and CDR2 SVGAGI (reference sequence). Losses at the gene ends were 6 bases for V and 4 bases for J; bases not matched to a gene: 7. The length of the CDR3 is 15 residues. In DNA form, the CDR3 reads TGTGCCAGCAGAATTAGCGGGGGGGCCTCAGAGACCCAGTACTTC. Translating gives CASRISGGASETQYF.

The chain joins TRBV28 to TRBJ1-2, with D perhaps TRBD1 (6 bases). The germline V gene has CDR1 MDHEN and CDR2 SYDVKM. Trimming took 7 bases from V and 4 from J, leaving 19 bases between them. The CDR3 spans 15 residues. The CDR3 DNA sequence: TGTGCCAGCACCCTACGAAGGGGGGGCGGCTATGGCTACACCTTC. It encodes CASTLRRGGGYGYTF.

This rearrangement joins TRBV6-5 to TRBJ1-1; D uncertain. V lost 3 bases and J 4 bases, leaving 9 bases between the germline ends. The CDR3 has 13 residues. The germline V gene has CDR1 MNHEY and CDR2 SVGAGI. CDR3 coding DNA: TGTGCCAGCAGTTATTCCAGAGGCACTGAAGCTTTCTTT. Amino acids: CASSYSRGTEAFF.

This clone was observed a handful of times. V usage is TRBV6-5 and J usage is TRBJ1-1, with D possibly TRBD1 on 5 matching bases. The CDR3 has 13 residues. V shed 7 bases and J shed 4 bases, with 13 bases lying between them. Germline V gene sequence: CDR1 MNHEY, CDR2 SVGAGI. The CDR3 DNA is TGTGCCAGCAAAGAAGGGGCCTCCACTGAAGCTTTCTTT. Its protein product is CASKEGASTEAFF.

The chain has TRBV14 and TRBJ1-3, with TRBD1 identical over 10 bases. Germline V lookup: CDR1 SGHDN, CDR2 FVKESK. The CDR3 runs to 16 residues. V gave up 5 bases and J gave up 5 bases; unmatched junction bases: 9. CDR3 bases: TGTGCCAGCAGCGAACCTCCGGGACAGGGGAGAAACACCATATATTTT. It yields the protein CASSEPPGQGRNTIYF.

V gene TRBV5-1 combines with J gene TRBJ2-5; 12 nucleotides agree with TRBD2. Looked up from germline, CDR1 is SGHRS and CDR2 is YFSETQ. The CDR3 is made up of 15 amino acids. V lost 5 bases and J lost 2; bases outside the gene matches: 4. The CDR3 region has the DNA TGCGCCAGCAGAAGTACTAGCGGGGGGCAAGAGACCCAGTACTTC. Its protein is CASRSTSGGQETQYF.

The chain joins TRBV6-1 to TRBJ1-5; 7 bases align to TRBD1. Trimming cost V 2 bases and J 0 bases; bases outside gene matches: 4. The CDR3 totals 16 residues. From germline, CDR1 is MNHNS and CDR2 SASEGT. CDR3 DNA sequence: TGTGCCAGCAGTGAAACTTACAGGGGTAGCAATCAGCCCCAGCATTTT. It is translated as CASSETYRGSNQPQHF.

This chain connects TRBV30 to TRBJ2-7; D call uncertain. V lost 2 bases and J 10 bases, leaving 15 bases between the germline ends. The CDR3 extends over 12 amino acids. Looked up from germline, CDR1 is GTSNPN and CDR2 is SVGIG (reference sequence). The CDR3 region is CAWSPQTSRQYF. The CDR3 DNA follows: TGTGCCTGGAGTCCCCAGACATCACGACAGTACTTC.